The next 12 T cell receptor beta chains were all read from a single sample in a study of shared clonotypes between healthy human individuals. The protocol was immunoSEQ multiplex PCR, while the TCRdb copy is restricted to in-frame clones and leaves out a portion. Of some 2.4 million clones listed, roughly 93% are singletons. What was sequenced was naive CD4+ T cells from PBMCs. Documented subset: CD45RA+ positively selected. These receptors all come from a young man in good health. Some clones in this sample may be carry-over from other donors' samples.

This chain connects TRBV5-6 to TRBJ1-3, with D unclear. The CDR3 runs to 15 residues. Germline V gene data show CDR1 as SGHDT and CDR2 as YYEEEE. V lost 1 base, J lost 1 base, and 9 bases lay in between. The CDR3 region has the DNA TGTGCCAGCAGCTTGTTTATCCCATCTGGAAACACCATATATTTT. It is translated as CASSLFIPSGNTIYF.

This sequence joins TRBV19 and TRBJ2-1; 10 bases are shared with TRBD2. The CDR3 has 19 amino acids. The junction had 15 bases not matched to a gene; V was cut back by 2 bases and J by 5 bases. Germline CDR1 and CDR2: LNHDA and SQIVND (reference sequence). The chain's CDR3 is CASSIRRLRTSGHDNEQFF. Written as DNA, the CDR3 is TGTGCCAGTAGTATAAGGAGATTAAGGACTAGCGGTCATGACAATGAGCAGTTCTTC.

This rearrangement joins TRBV7-2 to TRBJ2-3; tentatively, D is TRBD1 or TRBD2 (5 bases each). CDR1 is SGHTA and CDR2 is FQGNSA in the germline V gene. This CDR3 is 14 amino acids long. V was clipped by 1 base and J by 2 bases, with 7 bases between them. The CDR3 DNA follows: TGTGCCAGCAGCTTAGGTGGGACCACAGATACGCAGTATTTT. Amino acids: CASSLGGTTDTQYF.

This rearrangement joins TRBV11-2 to TRBJ1-2; the D is unclear. Germline V CDR1 and CDR2: SGHAT, FQNNGV. The CDR3 spans 14 residues. The V end was cut by 1 base, the J end by 4 bases, with 10 bases between. The CDR3 coding sequence is TGTGCCAGCAGCTTAGCCGGTTCGGGCTATGGCTACACCTTC. It translates to CASSLAGSGYGYTF. Combining the CDR3 with reference TRBV11-2 and TRBJ1-2 gives the whole variable domain EAGVAQSPRYKIIEKRQSVAFWCNPISGHATLYWYQQILGQGPKLLIQFQNNGVVDDSQLPKDRFSAERLKGVDSTLKIQPAKLEDSAVYLCASSLAGSGYGYTFGSGTRLTVV.

The rearrangement links TRBV15 to TRBJ2-5; D is unclear. Trimming took 11 bases from V and 1 from J, leaving 14 bases between them. Germline V gene sequence: CDR1 LNHNV, CDR2 YYDKDF (reference sequence). The CDR3 is 13 amino acids. CDR3 region: CASAAQPQETQYF. In nucleotides, the CDR3 is TGTGCCTCGGCCGCCCAACCCCAAGAGACCCAGTACTTC. The full variable domain, its missing parts supplied by reference TRBV15 and TRBJ2-5, is DAMVIQNPRYQVTQFGKPVTLSCSQTLNHNVMYWYQQKSSQAPKLLFHYYDKDFNNEADTPDNFQSRRPNTSFCFLDIRSPGLGDTAMYLCASAAQPQETQYFGPGTRLLVL.

The V gene is TRBV19, the J gene TRBJ2-2, with 8 bases aligning to TRBD1. V shed 3 bases, J shed 4 bases, and the junction held 4 bases outside the gene matches. The germline CDR1 and CDR2 sequences are LNHDA and SQIVND (reference sequence). The CDR3 sequence is 15 residues long. For the CDR3, the DNA is TGTGCCAGTAGTATCAGGGGGCGCAGCACCGGGGAGCTGTTTTTT. It codes for CASSIRGRSTGELFF.

This sequence joins TRBV19 and TRBJ1-5, with TRBD1 matching 8 bases. This CDR3 region has 13 residues. Trimming at V came to 8 bases and at J to 4 bases, leaving 4 bases not matched to a gene. In germline, CDR1 is LNHDA, CDR2 SQIVND (reference sequence). The CDR3 here is CASGDRRNQPQHF. In nucleotides, the CDR3 is TGTGCCAGTGGGGACAGGCGAAATCAGCCCCAGCATTTT.

The chain combines TRBV10-3 with TRBJ1-5, with TRBD1 identical over 8 bases. Germline V gene data show CDR1 as ENHRY and CDR2 as SYGVKD. CDR3 length equals 15 residues. V gave up 3 bases and J gave up 6 bases; unmatched junction bases: 7. In DNA, the CDR3 is TGTGCCATCAGTGACGGACAGGGTCTTAGTCAGCCCCAGCATTTT. Translating gives CAISDGQGLSQPQHF.

The rearrangement joins TRBV5-1 to TRBJ2-7, with 8 nucleotides matching TRBD1. Germline V CDR1 and CDR2: SGHRS, YFSETQ. The CDR3 sequence is 13 residues long. With V trimmed by 2 bases and J by 3 bases, 1 base remained unmatched. DNA for the CDR3: TGCGCCAGCAGCTTTACAGGGGGCTACGAGCAGTACTTC. Its protein product is CASSFTGGYEQYF. Full variable domain (remainder filled in from reference TRBV5-1 and TRBJ2-7): KAGVTQTPRYLIKTRGQQVTLSCSPISGHRSVSWYQQTPGQGLQFLFEYFSETQRNKGNFPGRFSGRQFSNSRSEMNVSTLELGDSALYLCASSFTGGYEQYFGPGTRLTVT.

This chain joins TRBV5-1 and TRBJ1-1, with 8 bases lining up with TRBD1. The CDR3 consists of 15 residues. The V segment lost 7 bases and the J segment 3 bases; nucleotides outside the gene matches: 11. The V gene's germline CDR1 is SGHRS and CDR2 YFSETQ. CDR3 protein: CASHKAGGAHTEAFF. As DNA, the CDR3 is TGCGCCAGCCATAAAGCAGGGGGCGCTCACACTGAAGCTTTCTTT. The full variable domain, rest sourced from reference TRBV5-1 and TRBJ1-1, is KAGVTQTPRYLIKTRGQQVTLSCSPISGHRSVSWYQQTPGQGLQFLFEYFSETQRNKGNFPGRFSGRQFSNSRSEMNVSTLELGDSALYLCASHKAGGAHTEAFFGQGTRLTVV.

The chain joins TRBV29-1 to TRBJ1-1, with unresolved D. The CDR3 sequence is 14 residues long. Germline CDR1 is SQVTM and CDR2 is ANQGSEA. V lost 1 base and J 0 bases, leaving 9 bases between the germline ends. The CDR3 DNA reads TGCAGCGTTGAAGGAGGGCAGCTGAACACTGAAGCTTTCTTT. Its translation: CSVEGGQLNTEAFF.

The chain is built from TRBV10-3 and TRBJ1-5; tentative D call: TRBD1 (5 bases). The CDR3 has 13 amino acids. Germline CDR1 is ENHRY and CDR2 is SYGVKD. The V end lost 8 bases, the J end lost 5 bases, and 13 bases lay between the germline ends. CDR3 sequence reads: CAIGGREDQPQHF. The CDR3 DNA reads as TGTGCCATCGGGGGGAGGGAAGATCAGCCCCAGCATTTT.